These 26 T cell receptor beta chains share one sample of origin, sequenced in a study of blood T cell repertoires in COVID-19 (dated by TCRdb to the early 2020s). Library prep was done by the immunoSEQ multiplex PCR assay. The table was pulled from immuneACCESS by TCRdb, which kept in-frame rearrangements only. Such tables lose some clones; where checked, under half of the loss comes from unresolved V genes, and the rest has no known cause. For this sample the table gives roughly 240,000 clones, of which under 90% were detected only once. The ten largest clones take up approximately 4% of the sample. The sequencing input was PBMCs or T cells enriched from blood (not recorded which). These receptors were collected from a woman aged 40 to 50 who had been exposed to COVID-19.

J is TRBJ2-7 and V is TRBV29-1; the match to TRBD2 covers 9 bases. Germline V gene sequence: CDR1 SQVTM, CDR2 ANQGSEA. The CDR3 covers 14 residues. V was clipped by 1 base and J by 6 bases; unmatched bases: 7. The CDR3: CSVEALAGKGEQYF. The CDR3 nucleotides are TGCAGCGTTGAAGCCCTAGCGGGGAAGGGCGAGCAGTACTTC.

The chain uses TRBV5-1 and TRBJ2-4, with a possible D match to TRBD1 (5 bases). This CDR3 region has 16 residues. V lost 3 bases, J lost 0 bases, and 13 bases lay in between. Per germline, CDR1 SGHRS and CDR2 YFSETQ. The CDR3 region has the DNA TGCGCCAGCAGCTCAGGGCCGACTCTAGCCAAAAACATTCAGTACTTC. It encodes CASSSGPTLAKNIQYF.

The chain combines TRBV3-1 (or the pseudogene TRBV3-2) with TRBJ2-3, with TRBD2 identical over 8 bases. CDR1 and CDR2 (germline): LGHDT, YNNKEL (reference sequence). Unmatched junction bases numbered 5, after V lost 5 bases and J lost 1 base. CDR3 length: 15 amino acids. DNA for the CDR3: TGTGCCAGCAGCGAGTGGCGGGGGGGCACAGATACGCAGTATTTT. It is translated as CASSEWRGGTDTQYF.

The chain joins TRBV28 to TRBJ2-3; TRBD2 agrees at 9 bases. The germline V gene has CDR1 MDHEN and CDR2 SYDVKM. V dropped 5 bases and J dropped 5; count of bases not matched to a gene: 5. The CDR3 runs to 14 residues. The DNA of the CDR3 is TGTGCCAGCAGTCTGGCGGGGGGGCTAGATACGCAGTATTTT. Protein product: CASSLAGGLDTQYF.

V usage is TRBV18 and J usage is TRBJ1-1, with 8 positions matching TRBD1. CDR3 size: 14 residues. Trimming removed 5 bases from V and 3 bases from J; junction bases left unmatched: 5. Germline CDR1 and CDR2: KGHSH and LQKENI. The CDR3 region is CASSAQGADTEAFF. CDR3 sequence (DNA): TGTGCCAGCTCAGCGCAGGGGGCGGACACTGAAGCTTTCTTT.

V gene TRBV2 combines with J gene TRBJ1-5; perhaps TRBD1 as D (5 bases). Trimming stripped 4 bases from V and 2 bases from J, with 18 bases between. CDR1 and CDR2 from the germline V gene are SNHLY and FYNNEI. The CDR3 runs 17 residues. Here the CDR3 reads CASSGFGGGRRNQPQHF. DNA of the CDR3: TGTGCCAGCAGTGGATTCGGGGGGGGAAGGCGCAATCAGCCCCAGCATTTT.

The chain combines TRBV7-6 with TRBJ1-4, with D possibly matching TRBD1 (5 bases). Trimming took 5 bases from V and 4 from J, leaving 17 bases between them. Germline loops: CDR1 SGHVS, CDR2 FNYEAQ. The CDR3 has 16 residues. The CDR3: CASSPRQVDSNEKLFF. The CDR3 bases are TGTGCCAGCAGCCCGAGGCAGGTAGACAGTAATGAAAAACTGTTTTTT. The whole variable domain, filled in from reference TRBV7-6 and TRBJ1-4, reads GAGVSQSPRYKVTKRGQDVALRCDPISGHVSLYWYRQALGQGPEFLTYFNYEAQQDKSGLPNDRFSAERPEGSISTLTIQRTEQRDSAMYRCASSPRQVDSNEKLFFGSGTQLSVL.

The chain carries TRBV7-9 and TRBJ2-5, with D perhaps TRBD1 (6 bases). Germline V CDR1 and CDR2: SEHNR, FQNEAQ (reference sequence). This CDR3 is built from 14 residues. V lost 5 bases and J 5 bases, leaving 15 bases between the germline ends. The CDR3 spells CASSPGHMGETQYF. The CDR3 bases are TGTGCCAGCAGCCCGGGACACATGGGGGAGACCCAGTACTTC.

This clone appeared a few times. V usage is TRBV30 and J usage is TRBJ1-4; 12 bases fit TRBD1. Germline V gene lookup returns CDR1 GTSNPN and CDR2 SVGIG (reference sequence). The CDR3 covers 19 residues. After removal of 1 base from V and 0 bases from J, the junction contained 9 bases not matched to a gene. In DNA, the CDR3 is TGTGCCTGGAGTGGCGGGACAGGGGGCTTTGTGGCAACTAATGAAAAACTGTTTTTT. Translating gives CAWSGGTGGFVATNEKLFF.

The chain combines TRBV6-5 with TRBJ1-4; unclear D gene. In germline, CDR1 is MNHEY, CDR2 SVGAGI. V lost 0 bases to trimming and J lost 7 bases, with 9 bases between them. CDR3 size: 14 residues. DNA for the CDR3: TGTGCCAGCAGTTACTCCGAAACCAGTGAAAAACTGTTTTTT. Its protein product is CASSYSETSEKLFF.

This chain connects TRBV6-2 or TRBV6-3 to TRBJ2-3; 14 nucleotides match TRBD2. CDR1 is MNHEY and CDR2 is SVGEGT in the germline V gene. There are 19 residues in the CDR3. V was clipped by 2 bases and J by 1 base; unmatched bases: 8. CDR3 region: CASSYSFGLAGGGTDTQYF. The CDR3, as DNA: TGTGCCAGCAGTTACAGCTTCGGACTAGCGGGGGGCGGCACAGATACGCAGTATTTT.

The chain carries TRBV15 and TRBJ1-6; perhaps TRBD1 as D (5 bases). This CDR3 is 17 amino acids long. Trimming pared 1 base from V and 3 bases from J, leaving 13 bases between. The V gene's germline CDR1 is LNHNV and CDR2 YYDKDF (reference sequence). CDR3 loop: CATSRVRGLNYNSPLHF. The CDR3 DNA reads TGTGCCACCAGCAGAGTTAGGGGCCTTAACTATAATTCACCCCTCCACTTT.

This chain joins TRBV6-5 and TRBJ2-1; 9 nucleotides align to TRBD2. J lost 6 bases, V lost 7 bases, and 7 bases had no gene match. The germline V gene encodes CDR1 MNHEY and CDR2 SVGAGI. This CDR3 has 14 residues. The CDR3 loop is CASTTTSGFNEQFF. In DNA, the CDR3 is TGTGCCAGCACTACGACTAGCGGATTCAATGAGCAGTTCTTC.

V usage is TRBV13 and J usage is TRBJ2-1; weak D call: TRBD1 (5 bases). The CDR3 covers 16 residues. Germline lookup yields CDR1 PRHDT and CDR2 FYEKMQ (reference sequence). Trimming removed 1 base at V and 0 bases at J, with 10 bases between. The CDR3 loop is CASSLVGASSYNEQFF. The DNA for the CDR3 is TGTGCCAGCAGCTTAGTAGGGGCTAGCTCCTACAATGAGCAGTTCTTC.

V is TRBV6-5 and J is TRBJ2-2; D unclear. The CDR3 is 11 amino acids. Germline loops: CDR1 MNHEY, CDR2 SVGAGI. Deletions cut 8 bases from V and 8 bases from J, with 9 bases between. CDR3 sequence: CASSNRGELFF. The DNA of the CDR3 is TGTGCCAGCTCGAATCGGGGGGAGCTGTTTTTT.

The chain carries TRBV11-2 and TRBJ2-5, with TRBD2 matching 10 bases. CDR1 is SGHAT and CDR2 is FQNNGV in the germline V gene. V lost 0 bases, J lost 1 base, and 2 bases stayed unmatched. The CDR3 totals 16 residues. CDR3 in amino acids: CASSLEASGGQETQYF. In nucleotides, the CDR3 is TGTGCCAGCAGCTTAGAGGCTAGCGGGGGCCAAGAGACCCAGTACTTC.

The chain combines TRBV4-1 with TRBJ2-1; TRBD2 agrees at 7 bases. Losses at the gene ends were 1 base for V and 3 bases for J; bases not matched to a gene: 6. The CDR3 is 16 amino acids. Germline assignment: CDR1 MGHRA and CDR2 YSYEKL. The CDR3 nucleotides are TGCGCCAGCAGCCAAGTTATTGGGGACTACTACAATGAGCAGTTCTTC. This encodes CASSQVIGDYYNEQFF.

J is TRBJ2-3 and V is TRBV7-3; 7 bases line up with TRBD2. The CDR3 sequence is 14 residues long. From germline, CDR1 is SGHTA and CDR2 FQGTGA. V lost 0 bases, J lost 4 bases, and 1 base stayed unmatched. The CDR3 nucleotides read TGTGCCAGCAGCTTAACCCTAGCGGCAGATACGCAGTATTTT. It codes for CASSLTLAADTQYF.

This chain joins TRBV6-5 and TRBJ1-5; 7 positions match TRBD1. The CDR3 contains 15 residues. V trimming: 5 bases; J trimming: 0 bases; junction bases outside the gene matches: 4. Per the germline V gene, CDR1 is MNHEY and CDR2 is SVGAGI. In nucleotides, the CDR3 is TGTGCCAGCAGTCAACAGGGGAATAGCAATCAGCCCCAGCATTTT. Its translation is CASSQQGNSNQPQHF.

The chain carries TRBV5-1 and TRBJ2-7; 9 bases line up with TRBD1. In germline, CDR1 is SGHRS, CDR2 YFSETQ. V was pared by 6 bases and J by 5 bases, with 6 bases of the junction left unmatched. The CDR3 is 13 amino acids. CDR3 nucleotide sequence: TGCGCCAGCACCGCGGACAGGGGCCACGAGCAGTACTTC. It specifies CASTADRGHEQYF. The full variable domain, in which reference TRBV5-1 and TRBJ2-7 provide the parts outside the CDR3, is KAGVTQTPRYLIKTRGQQVTLSCSPISGHRSVSWYQQTPGQGLQFLFEYFSETQRNKGNFPGRFSGRQFSNSRSEMNVSTLELGDSALYLCASTADRGHEQYFGPGTRLTVT.

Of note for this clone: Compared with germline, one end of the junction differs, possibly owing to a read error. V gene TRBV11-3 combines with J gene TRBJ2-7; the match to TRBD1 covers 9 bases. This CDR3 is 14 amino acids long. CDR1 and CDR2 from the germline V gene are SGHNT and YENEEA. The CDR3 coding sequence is TGTGCCAGCAGCCCCCGAGAGGGACAGGGTTTGTTGAACTTC. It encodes CASSPREGQGLLNF.

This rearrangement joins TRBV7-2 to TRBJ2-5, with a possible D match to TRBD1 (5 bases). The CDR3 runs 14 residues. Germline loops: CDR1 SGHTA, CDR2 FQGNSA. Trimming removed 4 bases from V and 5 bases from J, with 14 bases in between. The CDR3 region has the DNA TGTGCCAGCAGCTCTCCCAGGGAATGGGAGACCCAGTACTTC. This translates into CASSSPREWETQYF.

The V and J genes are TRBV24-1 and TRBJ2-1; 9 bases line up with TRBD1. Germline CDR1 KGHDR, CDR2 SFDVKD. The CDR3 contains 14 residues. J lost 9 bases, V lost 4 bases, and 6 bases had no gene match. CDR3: CATSDLGQGGEQFF. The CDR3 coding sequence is TGTGCCACCAGTGACCTGGGACAGGGCGGTGAGCAGTTCTTC.

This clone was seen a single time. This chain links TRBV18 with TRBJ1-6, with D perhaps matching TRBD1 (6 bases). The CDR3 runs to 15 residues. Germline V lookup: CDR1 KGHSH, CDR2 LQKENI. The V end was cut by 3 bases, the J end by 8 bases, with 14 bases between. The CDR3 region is CASSPTGPPDSPLHF. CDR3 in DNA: TGTGCCAGCTCACCGACAGGTCCCCCGGATTCACCCCTCCACTTT.

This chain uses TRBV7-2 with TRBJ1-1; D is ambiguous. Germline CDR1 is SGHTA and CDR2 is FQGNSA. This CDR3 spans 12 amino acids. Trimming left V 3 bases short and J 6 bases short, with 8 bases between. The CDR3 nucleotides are TGTGCCAGCAGCTTTTTCGGGGCTGAAGCTTTCTTT. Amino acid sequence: CASSFFGAEAFF.

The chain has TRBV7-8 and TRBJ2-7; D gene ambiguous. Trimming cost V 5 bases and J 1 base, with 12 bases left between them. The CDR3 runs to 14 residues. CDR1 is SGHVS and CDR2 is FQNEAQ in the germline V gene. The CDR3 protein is CASSPPAGSYEQYF. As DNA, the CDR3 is TGTGCCAGCAGCCCTCCCGCCGGGTCCTACGAGCAGTACTTC.